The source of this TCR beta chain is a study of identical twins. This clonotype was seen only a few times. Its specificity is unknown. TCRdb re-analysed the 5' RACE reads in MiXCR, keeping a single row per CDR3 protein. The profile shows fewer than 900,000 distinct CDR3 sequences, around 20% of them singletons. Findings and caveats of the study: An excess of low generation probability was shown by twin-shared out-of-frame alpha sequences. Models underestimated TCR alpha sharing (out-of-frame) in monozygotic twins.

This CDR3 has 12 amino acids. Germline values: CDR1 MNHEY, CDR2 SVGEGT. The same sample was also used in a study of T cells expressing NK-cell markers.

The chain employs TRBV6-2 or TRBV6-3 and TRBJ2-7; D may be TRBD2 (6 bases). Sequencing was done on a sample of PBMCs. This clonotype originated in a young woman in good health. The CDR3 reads CAGGANELEQYF. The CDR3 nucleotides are TGTGCGGGGGGAGCAAACGAGCTGGAGCAGTACTTC.